This T cell receptor (beta chain) was captured in a study of cytomegalovirus exposure and HLA in healthy donors. Findings and limits, study-wide: The authors assumed roughly uniform sequencing depth across donors for presence/absence analyses.

Per germline, CDR1 SNHLY and CDR2 FYNNEI. The CDR3 totals 13 residues. Trimming took 7 bases from V and 3 from J; bases not matched to a gene: 5. A remark on this clone: Its antigen is unknown.

Vbeta (60) and Jbeta (13) primers were used in the PCR. TCRdb's copy holds only in-frame clones and misses some; the assay was immunoSEQ multiplex PCR. This sample yields 130,000 or so clones, of which 65% to 90% are seen a single time; 2% to 2.5% belongs to the top ten. The genes are TRBV2 and TRBJ1-1; 7 positions match TRBD1. The receptor's source is a woman aged 40 to 50 in good health and CMV-seronegative. Sequences were obtained from PBMCs. This CDR3 is CASIIDRDTEAFF. CDR3 bases: TGTGCCAGCATTATCGACAGGGACACTGAAGCTTTCTTT.